This T cell receptor beta chain was captured in a study of shared clonotypes between healthy human individuals (dated by TCRdb to 2019 to 2021). Some background on the complete study: Three men and a couple of women, aged 18 to 49 years, made up the cohort. Different laboratories and diverse techniques were used to prepare libraries and sequence TCR repertoires, to increase sequencing depth and limit assay-specific biases. Leukapheresis yielded between about 0.8 and 9.5 billion PBMCs per donor. Blood TCR repertoires of five healthy adults were deeply sequenced to estimate repertoire size and the extent of clonotype sharing between individuals.

Reading from cysteine to phenylalanine, the CDR3 counts 17 amino acids. The CDR3 DNA has 51 bases and is translated from base 1. For CDR1 and CDR2, the germline V gene lists MDHEN and SYDVKM. A distance of 16 bases separates the germline ends of V and J, which lose 0 bases and 4 bases respectively. Using the deep immunoSEQ assay, TCR CDR3 regions were amplified from genomic DNA by multiplex PCR. For each cell subset, the extracted genomic DNA was distributed evenly across all wells of several immunoSEQ 96-well plates, and each plate served as one replicate. For unsorted PBMC, around 300 ng genomic DNA, equal to approximately 30,000 T cell genomes, was loaded into each replicate PCR. Unsorted PBMC genomic DNA was sequenced across ten immunoSEQ deep assay plates. Purified libraries were measured with a Qubit 3.0 fluorometer, size-checked on a Bioanalyzer 2100, and measured again with the KAPA Library Quantification kit. A separate single-read 150-cycle Illumina NextSeq 550 flow cell was used to sequence each immunoSEQ 96-well plate. As for how the authors treated the data: Because only junctional sequences without quality scores were contained in the immunoSEQ output, filtering matching that applied to full-length reads could not be performed. Sequences were annotated with PyIR, a Python wrapper for IgBLAST v1.9, using IMGT germline references to assign V/J genes and CDR3. Reads were removed for weak V/J assignments (E-value above 1e-6), missing CDR3, stop codons, out-of-frame junctions, or ambiguous translated residues. V3J clonotypes were defined by identical inferred V gene, J gene, and CDR3 amino acid sequence. The percentage overlap between two repertoires was calculated by dividing the number of shared unique clonotypes by the size of the smaller repertoire. Repertoire richness was assessed with RTK rarefaction, the Chao1 estimator, and Recon v2.1 estimates of unobserved clonotypes. The table was pulled from immuneACCESS by TCRdb, which kept in-frame rearrangements only. Such tables lose some clones; where checked, under half of the loss comes from unresolved V genes, and the rest has no known cause. V and J calls and clone size are given by that table; D and trimming were obtained from the DNA. The sample data list some 470,000 clones, and 75% to 85% of these were observed just once. In total, the top ten clones hold about an eighth of the sample.

In this sample, this clone turned up a few times. The target of this receptor is not known. No qualities accompany the bases; no much larger clone lies one base away. What the study reported, not specific to this receptor: The small number of donors limited the genetic and exposure-history diversity represented. Sampling was limited to blood, and TCR repertoires in tissue likely differ from TCR repertoires in blood. Pairwise subsampling indicated that sequencing depth was expected to affect the degree of clonotype sharing among donors.

Healthy HIV-negative adults with no recently reported acute infections or vaccinations were included as donors. Only Caucasian adults living in Nashville, Tennessee, USA were represented among the donors. For unsorted samples, tens of millions of PBMCs were counted, and genomic DNA was extracted using the QIAamp DNA Blood Mini kit. After blood collection by leukapheresis, PBMCs were isolated using Ficoll-Histopaque density gradient centrifugation and then cryopreserved in the vapor phase of liquid nitrogen. What was sequenced was PBMCs. This sequence was found in a woman between 35 and 50 years old in good health. Some clones in this sample may be carry-over from other donors' samples. The chain is encoded by TRBV28 joined to TRBJ1-3, with TRBD1 tentatively as D gene (6 bases match). The sequenced DNA: TGTGCCAGCAGTTTATGGGGTACACAGGGTTACGGAAACACCATATATTTT. The resulting protein is CASSLWGTQGYGNTIYF.